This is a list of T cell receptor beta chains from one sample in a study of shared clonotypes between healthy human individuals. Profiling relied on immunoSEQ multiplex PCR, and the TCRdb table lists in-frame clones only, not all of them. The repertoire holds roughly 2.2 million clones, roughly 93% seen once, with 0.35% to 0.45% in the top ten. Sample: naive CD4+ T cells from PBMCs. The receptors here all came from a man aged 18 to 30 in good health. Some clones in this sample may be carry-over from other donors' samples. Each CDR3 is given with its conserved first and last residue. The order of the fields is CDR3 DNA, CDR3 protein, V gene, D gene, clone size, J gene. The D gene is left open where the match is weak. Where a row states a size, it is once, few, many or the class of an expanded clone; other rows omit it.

DNA: TGTGCCAGCAGCTTACGTTGGCTAGCGGGGAACACCGGGGAGCTGTTTTTT; CDR3: CASSLRWLAGNTGELFF; V: TRBV11-2; D: TRBD2; size: once; J: TRBJ2-2
DNA: TGTGCCAGCTCACCAAAGGGGGTGGCTGGCTACACCTTC; CDR3: CASSPKGVAGYTF; V: TRBV18; D: -; size: once; J: TRBJ1-2
DNA: TGTGCCAGCACGAGGACTATTGGTAATCAGCCCCAGCATTTT; CDR3: CASTRTIGNQPQHF; V: TRBV6-6; D: -; size: few; J: TRBJ1-5
DNA: TGTGCCAGTAGTATACGGCTGGGCTACACCTTC; CDR3: CASSIRLGYTF; V: TRBV19; D: -; size: -; J: TRBJ1-2
DNA: TGTGCCAGCAGCTTAACGGCGGCAACTTCCTACGAGCAGTACTTC; CDR3: CASSLTAATSYEQYF; V: TRBV7-9; D: -; size: once; J: TRBJ2-7
DNA: TGTGCCAGCAGTTTTAGCGCGAGCTTTGGGTACTTC; CDR3: CASSFSASFGYF; V: TRBV28; D: -; size: -; J: TRBJ2-7
DNA: TGTGCCAGTAGTATAGCGGGAGGGGGAGGCAATCAGCCCCAGCATTTT; CDR3: CASSIAGGGGNQPQHF; V: TRBV19; D: -; size: -; J: TRBJ1-5
DNA: TGTGCCAGCAGCTTGGGACGGAGTAATGAAAAACTGTTTTTT; CDR3: CASSLGRSNEKLFF; V: TRBV5-4; D: -; size: few; J: TRBJ1-4
DNA: TGCAGCGCGGGACAGGGTGACGCCACTGAAGCTTTCTTT; CDR3: CSAGQGDATEAFF; V: TRBV29-1; D: TRBD1; size: -; J: TRBJ1-1
DNA: TGTGCCTGGAGTGTACTAGTTGGAAACACCATATATTTT; CDR3: CAWSVLVGNTIYF; V: TRBV30; D: -; size: few; J: TRBJ1-3
DNA: TGTGCCAGCAGCCAGGACAGGGGGCCTTTCAGACAAGAGACCCAGTACTTC; CDR3: CASSQDRGPFRQETQYF; V: TRBV14; D: TRBD1; size: -; J: TRBJ2-5
DNA: TGTGCCAGCAGCTTAGTTGGGACTAGCGGGATAGTGCAGTTCTTC; CDR3: CASSLVGTSGIVQFF; V: TRBV7-2; D: TRBD2; size: -; J: TRBJ2-1
DNA: TGCGCCAGCAGCTTGGGGACAGGTATCGCCACTGAAGCTTTCTTT; CDR3: CASSLGTGIATEAFF; V: TRBV5-1; D: TRBD1; size: -; J: TRBJ1-1
DNA: TGCGCCAGCAGCCAGACAGGGGCCTTACCGTCCTACGAGCAGTACTTC; CDR3: CASSQTGALPSYEQYF; V: TRBV4-1; D: TRBD1; size: -; J: TRBJ2-7
DNA: TGTGCCAGCACCGACCTAGGGACCGAGTACGAGCAGTACTTC; CDR3: CASTDLGTEYEQYF; V: TRBV2; D: -; size: -; J: TRBJ2-7
DNA: TGTGCCAGCAGCTCTGCCTATGGCTACACCTTC; CDR3: CASSSAYGYTF; V: TRBV28; D: -; size: -; J: TRBJ1-2
DNA: TGCGCCAGCAGCCAAGCCTCACACTTCGGAGGGAACTATGGCTACACCTTC; CDR3: CASSQASHFGGNYGYTF; V: TRBV4-3; D: -; size: -; J: TRBJ1-2
DNA: TGCAGCGTTGGATGGATGAACACTGAAGCTTTCTTT; CDR3: CSVGWMNTEAFF; V: TRBV29-1; D: -; size: -; J: TRBJ1-1
DNA: TGTGCCAGCAGCTTATCGACAGCTAATGAAAAACTGTTTTTT; CDR3: CASSLSTANEKLFF; V: TRBV7-9; D: -; size: -; J: TRBJ1-4
DNA: TGTGCCAGCACGGCGTCCAGGGTGAACACTGAAGCTTTCTTT; CDR3: CASTASRVNTEAFF; V: TRBV27; D: -; size: -; J: TRBJ1-1
DNA: TGTGCCAGCAGCTCGGGACAAACCACCGGGGAGCTGTTTTTT; CDR3: CASSSGQTTGELFF; V: TRBV7-9; D: -; size: -; J: TRBJ2-2
DNA: TGTGCCAGCCGCATAGGGGGTAGAGTTAGCGAGCAGTACTTC; CDR3: CASRIGGRVSEQYF; V: TRBV6-5; D: -; size: -; J: TRBJ2-7
DNA: TGTGCCAGCAGTATCGGACAGGGGGCAGGGTTAGTCGAGCAGTACTTC; CDR3: CASSIGQGAGLVEQYF; V: TRBV28; D: TRBD1; size: -; J: TRBJ2-7
DNA: TGTGCCAGCAGCCCCTCTTCTTTAGCTAACTATGGCTACACCTTC; CDR3: CASSPSSLANYGYTF; V: TRBV7-2; D: -; size: -; J: TRBJ1-2
DNA: TGTGCCAGCAGCCGACAGGGAAGCTTCGAAAAACTGTTTTTT; CDR3: CASSRQGSFEKLFF; V: TRBV7-2; D: TRBD1; size: -; J: TRBJ1-4
DNA: TGTGCCAGCAGAGGGGGGGGAGGCGAGACCCAGTACTTC; CDR3: CASRGGGGETQYF; V: TRBV6-6; D: -; size: -; J: TRBJ2-5
DNA: TGTGCCAGCAGCGGGACAGGGGACCAAGAGACCCAGTACTTC; CDR3: CASSGTGDQETQYF; V: TRBV4-2; D: TRBD1; size: once; J: TRBJ2-5
DNA: TGTGCCAGCAGTCGAGGGACTAGCGGGAGGACCCAGTACTTC; CDR3: CASSRGTSGRTQYF; V: TRBV6-5; D: TRBD2; size: -; J: TRBJ2-5
DNA: TGTGCCAGCTCACCACCGGGACGGTATTCACCCCTCCACTTT; CDR3: CASSPPGRYSPLHF; V: TRBV18; D: -; size: -; J: TRBJ1-6
DNA: TGTGCCTGGTGCTTGGGTAGCGGGGTCTCTGGAAACACCATATATTTT; CDR3: CAWCLGSGVSGNTIYF; V: TRBV30; D: -; size: -; J: TRBJ1-3
DNA: TGTGCCAGCAGTTTTGGGGACAGCTCTGGGGCCAACGTCCTGACTTTC; CDR3: CASSFGDSSGANVLTF; V: TRBV28; D: TRBD1; size: -; J: TRBJ2-6
DNA: TGCGCCAGCAGTACCGGGACAGGGTGGATGAACACTGAAGCTTTCTTT; CDR3: CASSTGTGWMNTEAFF; V: TRBV5-1; D: TRBD1; size: -; J: TRBJ1-1
DNA: TGTGCCAGCAGCTTACATGGCGGGACTAGAAACAATGAGCAGTTCTTC; CDR3: CASSLHGGTRNNEQFF; V: TRBV5-4; D: TRBD2; size: -; J: TRBJ2-1
DNA: TGTGCCAGCATTTCACAGGGGTTAGGAAACGAAAAACTGTTTTTT; CDR3: CASISQGLGNEKLFF; V: TRBV2; D: TRBD1; size: -; J: TRBJ1-4
DNA: TGCGCCAGCAGCTTCAGTGGGGGGGTCAATCAGCCCCAGCATTTT; CDR3: CASSFSGGVNQPQHF; V: TRBV5-1; D: -; size: -; J: TRBJ1-5
DNA: TGTGCCAGCAGACCCGGGACTAGCGGGCAATACAATGAGCAGTTCTTC; CDR3: CASRPGTSGQYNEQFF; V: TRBV7-2; D: TRBD2; size: -; J: TRBJ2-1
DNA: TGTGCCAGCACAGATGGACAGGGAGGGAATGAAAAACTGTTTTTT; CDR3: CASTDGQGGNEKLFF; V: TRBV28; D: TRBD1; size: -; J: TRBJ1-4
DNA: TGTGCCAGCACGAGGGGGGATCTAGGGAGAAGAACTGAAGCTTTCTTT; CDR3: CASTRGDLGRRTEAFF; V: TRBV28; D: -; size: -; J: TRBJ1-1
DNA: TGCGCCAGCGGACAGCAAGTTCTAGCCAAAAACATTCAGTACTTC; CDR3: CASGQQVLAKNIQYF; V: TRBV10-2; D: -; size: -; J: TRBJ2-4
DNA: TGTGCCAGCAGCTTGGCCTGGACTAGCGAGCTTAGCACAGATACGCAGTATTTT; CDR3: CASSLAWTSELSTDTQYF; V: TRBV5-4; D: TRBD2; size: -; J: TRBJ2-3
DNA: TGTGCCAGTAGTATAGGAGGGGCGGCGGGGCCCAGCACAGATACGCAGTATTTT; CDR3: CASSIGGAAGPSTDTQYF; V: TRBV19; D: -; size: -; J: TRBJ2-3
DNA: TGTGCCAGCAGCTTAGCGATCAGGGGTGGTGAAAAACTGTTTTTT; CDR3: CASSLAIRGGEKLFF; V: TRBV7-2; D: -; size: -; J: TRBJ1-4
DNA: TGCGCCAGCAGCCCGGGACAGGGGGCGGAAGATACGCAGTATTTT; CDR3: CASSPGQGAEDTQYF; V: TRBV5-1; D: TRBD1; size: -; J: TRBJ2-3
DNA: TGTGCCAGCAGGACCGGGACAGCTAATGAAAAACTGTTTTTT; CDR3: CASRTGTANEKLFF; V: TRBV6-5; D: TRBD1; size: -; J: TRBJ1-4
DNA: TGTGCCAGCACCCCTAGCGGGAGGACCTACAATGAGCAGTTCTTC; CDR3: CASTPSGRTYNEQFF; V: TRBV25-1; D: TRBD2; size: -; J: TRBJ2-1
DNA: TGCGCCAGCAGCCAGAGCGGGAGGGCCGCGGGCACAGATACGCAGTATTTT; CDR3: CASSQSGRAAGTDTQYF; V: TRBV4-1; D: TRBD2; size: -; J: TRBJ2-3
DNA: TGTGCCAGCAGTTTAATGCAGGGCAATCAGCCCCAGCATTTT; CDR3: CASSLMQGNQPQHF; V: TRBV28; D: -; size: -; J: TRBJ1-5
DNA: TGTGCCAGCAGTTACATGGGATCTGAAGCTTTCTTT; CDR3: CASSYMGSEAFF; V: TRBV6-5; D: -; size: -; J: TRBJ1-1
DNA: TGCGCCAGCAGCTCCGGACAGGGCGGGGAACTGTTTTTT; CDR3: CASSSGQGGELFF; V: TRBV5-1; D: TRBD1; size: -; J: TRBJ1-4
DNA: TGTGCCAGCAGGGGGGCCACTAGGAATGAGCAGTTCTTC; CDR3: CASRGATRNEQFF; V: TRBV5-4; D: -; size: -; J: TRBJ2-1
DNA: TGTGCCAGAAGCCCCAACACTGAAGCTTTCTTT; CDR3: CARSPNTEAFF; V: TRBV5-3; D: -; size: -; J: TRBJ1-1
DNA: TGTGCCAGCAGCGTCCCAGGGGTTGCCGGGGAGCTGTTTTTT; CDR3: CASSVPGVAGELFF; V: TRBV5-6; D: -; size: -; J: TRBJ2-2
DNA: TGTGCCAGCAGTTTATTGTCAGGTCAGGGAGAGGATGAGCAGTTCTTC; CDR3: CASSLLSGQGEDEQFF; V: TRBV27; D: -; size: once; J: TRBJ2-1
DNA: TGTGCCAGCAGTTCTACCGGGACAGGGGAAAACACCATATATTTT; CDR3: CASSSTGTGENTIYF; V: TRBV11-3; D: TRBD1; size: -; J: TRBJ1-3
DNA: TGTGCCAGCTCACCGGCCAGGGTGAACACTGAAGCTTTCTTT; CDR3: CASSPARVNTEAFF; V: TRBV18; D: -; size: -; J: TRBJ1-1